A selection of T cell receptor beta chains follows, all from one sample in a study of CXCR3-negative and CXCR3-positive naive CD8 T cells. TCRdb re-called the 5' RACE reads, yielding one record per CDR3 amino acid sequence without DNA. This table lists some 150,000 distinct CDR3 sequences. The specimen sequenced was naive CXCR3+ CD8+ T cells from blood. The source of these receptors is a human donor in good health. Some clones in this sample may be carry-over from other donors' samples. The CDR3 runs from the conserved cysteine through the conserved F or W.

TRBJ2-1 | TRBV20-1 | CSARPVDRVNEQSF
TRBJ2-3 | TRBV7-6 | CASSPNGGSDTQYF
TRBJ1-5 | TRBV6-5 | CASSYSRLLGQPVGNQPQHF
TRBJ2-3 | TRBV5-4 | CASSLEALARTDTQYF
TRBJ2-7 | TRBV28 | CASNLRDRFFYEQYF
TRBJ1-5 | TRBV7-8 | CASSWWDRDGWPQHF
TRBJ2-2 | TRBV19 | CASRGFGTGDTGELFF
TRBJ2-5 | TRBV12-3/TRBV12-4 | CASSLVGGAETQYF
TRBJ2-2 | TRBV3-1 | CASSHGTANTGELFF
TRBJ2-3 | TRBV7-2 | CASSLAIRVTDTQYF
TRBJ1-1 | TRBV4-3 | CASSQDHGEDTEAFF
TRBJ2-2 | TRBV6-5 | CASTESGTYTGELFF
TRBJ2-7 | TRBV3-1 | CASSGQGPYEQYF
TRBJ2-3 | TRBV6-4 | CASSEGQISTDTQYF
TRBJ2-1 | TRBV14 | CASSPTGLASNEQFF
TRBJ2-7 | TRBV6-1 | CASSGARDPPYEQYF
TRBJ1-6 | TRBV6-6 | CASSLTGQGNSPLHF
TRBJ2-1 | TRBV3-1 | CASSQEYNEQFF
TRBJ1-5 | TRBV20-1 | CSARDQDREYQPQHF
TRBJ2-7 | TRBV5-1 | CASSRGVGGPYEQYF
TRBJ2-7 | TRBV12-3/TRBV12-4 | CASSPLLAGVSEQYF
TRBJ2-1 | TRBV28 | CASSFGGARISNEQFF
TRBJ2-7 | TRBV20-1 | CSARDPRVLAGGPAGPYEQYF
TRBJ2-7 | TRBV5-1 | CASSWDGGSPYYEQYF